Listed below are T cell receptor beta chains from one sample, sequenced in a study of a mutant IDH1 vaccine in newly diagnosed glioma. These receptors' antigens are unknown. Only in-frame clones appear in the TCRdb table, and some are missing; sequencing was by immunoSEQ multiplex PCR. The sample records around 41,000 clones, around 81% being singletons. The sequencing here drew on PBMCs, taken from a glioma patient whose treatment included an IDH1 peptide vaccine. The receptor source for this set is a woman aged 40 to 50 with glioma. Some clones in this sample may be carry-over from other donors' samples. Both conserved end residues are part of each CDR3.

J gene: TRBJ2-5; V gene: TRBV7-8; CDR3 length: 13; CDR3 protein: CASSSLRHETQYF
J gene: TRBJ1-5; V gene: TRBV3-2; CDR3 length: 9; CDR3 protein: CASSWPQHF
J gene: TRBJ2-2; V gene: TRBV4-1; CDR3 length: 17; CDR3 protein: CASSQEWGTSGRWELFF
J gene: TRBJ2-2; V gene: TRBV7-2; CDR3 length: 15; CDR3 protein: CASSREWGDTGELFF
J gene: TRBJ2-3; V gene: TRBV4-1; CDR3 length: 16; CDR3 protein: CASSQTVGGSTDTQYF
J gene: TRBJ2-5; V gene: TRBV27; CDR3 length: 11; CDR3 protein: CASSSSRAQYF
J gene: TRBJ2-1; V gene: TRBV4-3; CDR3 length: 19; CDR3 protein: CASSQEYGRDSSSYNEQFF
J gene: TRBJ1-1; V gene: TRBV5-8; CDR3 length: 15; CDR3 protein: CASSPPTGGNTEAFF
J gene: TRBJ1-5; V gene: TRBV16; CDR3 length: 15; CDR3 protein: CASSQDPSLNQPQHF
J gene: TRBJ2-7; V gene: TRBV6-1; CDR3 length: 13; CDR3 protein: CASSESGYYEQYF
J gene: TRBJ2-5; V gene: TRBV4-3; CDR3 length: 17; CDR3 protein: CASSQEGARRYQETQYF
J gene: TRBJ1-2; V gene: TRBV14; CDR3 length: 14; CDR3 protein: CASSQKDRGYGYTF
J gene: TRBJ1-1; V gene: TRBV27; CDR3 length: 14; CDR3 protein: CASSWGGGGTEAFF
J gene: TRBJ2-3; V gene: TRBV7-3; CDR3 length: 15; CDR3 protein: CASSSDRAPRSTQYF
J gene: TRBJ1-5; V gene: TRBV7-2; CDR3 length: 15; CDR3 protein: CASSSLGGSNQPQHF
J gene: TRBJ1-5; V gene: TRBV29-1; CDR3 length: 12; CDR3 protein: CSPGGSNQPQHF
J gene: TRBJ1-5; V gene: TRBV9; CDR3 length: 16; CDR3 protein: CASSPFDGIGDQPQHF
J gene: TRBJ2-3; V gene: TRBV15; CDR3 length: 15; CDR3 protein: CATSTSGGTTDTQYF
J gene: TRBJ2-1; V gene: TRBV4-1; CDR3 length: 16; CDR3 protein: CASSRPIRDRGNEQFF
J gene: TRBJ1-2; V gene: TRBV29-1; CDR3 length: 12; CDR3 protein: CSAPGQGAGYTF